Below are 31 T cell receptor beta chains sequenced from a single sample in a study of OX40 agonist ivuxolimab in advanced cancers. TCRdb's copy holds only in-frame clones and misses some; the assay was immunoSEQ multiplex PCR. Altogether about 70,000 clones are present, roughly 85% being singletons, with the ten largest covering more than 0.45%. The sample here was CD4+ or CD8+ T cells sorted from blood, taken in a trial of the OX40 agonist ivuxolimab. Receptors were obtained from an adult with an advanced solid tumor such as melanoma, head and neck, liver or kidney cancer.

This chain links TRBV7-2 with TRBJ2-7; no firm D call. Trimming took 3 bases from V and 5 from J, leaving 8 bases between them. The CDR3 totals 12 residues. Germline V gene data show CDR1 as SGHTA and CDR2 as FQGNSA. The CDR3 loop is CASSFARNEQYF. CDR3 sequence (DNA): TGTGCCAGCAGCTTCGCTAGGAACGAGCAGTACTTC.

The chain has TRBV7-3 and TRBJ2-7; no firm D call. Per germline, CDR1 SGHTA and CDR2 FQGTGA. This CDR3 has 13 residues. V shed 4 bases and J shed 1 base, with 8 bases lying between them. This chain's CDR3 is CASSSPQSYEQYF. CDR3 nucleotide sequence: TGTGCCAGCAGCTCCCCTCAGTCCTACGAGCAGTACTTC.

The rearrangement joins TRBV19 to TRBJ2-7; D is unclear. Germline CDR1 reads LNHDA; CDR2 reads SQIVND (reference sequence). The germline V and J ends were trimmed by 3 bases and 4 bases, with 10 bases remaining between them. This CDR3 comprises 13 residues. The CDR3 region is CASSISVAYEQYF. In DNA, the CDR3 is TGTGCCAGTAGTATCTCCGTAGCATACGAGCAGTACTTC.

The V and J genes are TRBV6-5 and TRBJ2-2; D is uncertain. CDR1 MNHEY and CDR2 SVGAGI come from the germline V gene. With 2 bases removed from V and 3 bases from J, the gap between germline ends came to 10 bases. CDR3 length: 15 residues. CDR3 amino acids: CASSYGGSHTGELFF. The CDR3 region has the DNA TGTGCCAGCAGTTACGGTGGATCACACACCGGGGAGCTGTTTTTT.

The chain links TRBV28 to TRBJ1-4; no definite D call. V lost 3 bases and J 8 bases, leaving 13 bases between the germline ends. Germline-derived CDR1 and CDR2 are MDHEN and SYDVKM. The CDR3 is 14 residues long. The CDR3 sequence is CASSFYGGGEKLFF. CDR3 in DNA: TGTGCCAGCAGTTTTTATGGCGGAGGCGAAAAACTGTTTTTT. The whole variable domain, remainder taken from reference TRBV28 and TRBJ1-4, is DVKVTQSSRYLVKRTGEKVFLECVQDMDHENMFWYRQDPGLGLRLIYFSYDVKMKEKGDIPEGYSVSREKKERFSLILESASTNQTSMYLCASSFYGGGEKLFFGSGTQLSVL.

The chain combines TRBV27 with TRBJ2-7, with 8 nucleotides matching TRBD2. Germline-derived CDR1 and CDR2 are MNHEY and SMNVEV (reference sequence). V lost 6 bases to trimming and J lost 6 bases; unmatched junction nucleotides: 7. The CDR3 is 13 amino acids. CDR3: CASSWTSMGEQYF. The CDR3 DNA sequence: TGTGCCAGCAGCTGGACTAGCATGGGCGAGCAGTACTTC.

The rearrangement uses TRBV20-1 and TRBJ1-2; unclear D gene. Germline V gene data show CDR1 as DFQATT and CDR2 as SNEGSKA (reference sequence). The CDR3 loop spans 11 amino acids. The V gene lost 1 base and the J gene lost 7 bases, with 7 bases spanning the gap. The CDR3 sequence: CSARVTPGYTF. DNA of the CDR3: TGCAGTGCTAGAGTTACCCCTGGCTACACCTTC.

The gene calls are TRBV10-1 and TRBJ2-1, with TRBD2 identical over 10 bases. The CDR3 is 15 amino acids. J lost 6 bases, V lost 5 bases, and 7 bases had no gene match. Germline CDR1 and CDR2: WNHNN and SYGVQD (reference sequence). For the CDR3, the DNA is TGCGCCAGCAGTTTGACTAGCGGGCCCGGCAATGAGCAGTTCTTC. Its protein product is CASSLTSGPGNEQFF.

In its sample, this clone was seen a few times. This chain connects TRBV4-1 to TRBJ1-2; 7 bases fit TRBD1. In germline, CDR1 is MGHRA, CDR2 YSYEKL. The CDR3 spans 14 residues. V lost 1 base, J lost 4 bases, and 3 bases stayed unmatched. The CDR3, as DNA: TGCGCCAGCAGCCAAGGCGACAGGGCCTATGGCTACACCTTC. This gives the protein CASSQGDRAYGYTF.

The V gene is TRBV18, the J gene TRBJ2-4; maybe TRBD1 (7 bases). V lost 1 base and J 10 bases, leaving 20 bases between the germline ends. There are 16 residues in the CDR3. Germline values: CDR1 KGHSH, CDR2 LQKENI. Written as DNA, the CDR3 is TGTGCCAGCTCACCACAGGGGGCGACGGTCGGAGGGATTCAGTACTTC. Protein sequence: CASSPQGATVGGIQYF.

The sample holds one count of this clone. The chain uses TRBV27 and TRBJ1-1, with D possibly being TRBD1 (5 bases). Germline V lookup: CDR1 MNHEY, CDR2 SMNVEV (reference sequence). This CDR3 comprises 13 residues. Trimming cost V 3 bases and J 5 bases, with 10 bases left between them. The DNA for the CDR3 is TGTGCCAGCAGTTTGGCGGGGCAGACTGAAGCTTTCTTT. Protein: CASSLAGQTEAFF.

This clone was seen a single time. V is TRBV4-3 and J is TRBJ2-2; D gene uncertain. The CDR3 loop spans 16 amino acids. Germline CDR1 and CDR2: LGHNA and YSLEER. Between the trimmed V and J ends, which lost 0 bases and 3 bases, there was a span of 11 bases. The CDR3 sequence is CASSQEPVGYTGELFF. CDR3 in DNA: TGCGCCAGCAGCCAAGAACCTGTCGGGTACACCGGGGAGCTGTTTTTT.

This clone was recorded only once. V gene TRBV11-2 combines with J gene TRBJ1-2; 11 bases align to TRBD1. The germline V gene encodes CDR1 SGHAT and CDR2 FQNNGV. CDR3 length: 17 residues. The junction had 13 bases not matched to a gene; V was cut back by 2 bases and J by 8 bases. The CDR3 sequence: CASSLPLGDRGRRGYTF. The CDR3 DNA sequence: TGTGCCAGCAGCTTACCACTGGGGGACAGGGGGAGACGGGGCTACACCTTC.

This clone is a singleton in its sample. This sequence joins TRBV2 and TRBJ2-7, with D hard to call. The ends were cut back, 1 base at V and 2 bases at J, with 12 bases in the middle. CDR1 and CDR2 from the germline V gene are SNHLY and FYNNEI. This CDR3 comprises 15 residues. The CDR3 DNA reads TGTGCCAGCAGTGAAGACAGCCTAGGCCCCTACGAGCAGTACTTC. Translation gives CASSEDSLGPYEQYF.

This chain links TRBV5-1 with TRBJ2-3, with 7 bases aligning to TRBD2. The CDR3 contains 14 residues. Germline trimming cut 5 bases from V and 3 bases from J; bases unmatched to any gene: 6. The germline V gene encodes CDR1 SGHRS and CDR2 YFSETQ. CDR3 loop: CASRGTTPTDTQYF. Written as DNA, the CDR3 is TGCGCCAGCAGGGGGACTACCCCAACAGATACGCAGTATTTT.

The genes are TRBV5-1 and TRBJ2-3; D is ambiguous. Trimming cost V 2 bases and J 2 bases, with 3 bases left between them. This CDR3 region has 12 residues. CDR1 and CDR2 from the germline V gene are SGHRS and YFSETQ. The CDR3, as DNA: TGCGCCAGCAGCTTAAACACAGATACGCAGTATTTT. Translated, it gives CASSLNTDTQYF.

This sequence joins TRBV9 and TRBJ1-5, with D perhaps matching TRBD1 (6 bases). The CDR3 covers 14 residues. The germline V gene encodes CDR1 SGDLS and CDR2 YYNGEE. Trimming removed 3 bases at V and 6 bases at J, with 13 bases between. CDR3 sequence: CASSADSQSQPQHF. The CDR3, as DNA: TGTGCCAGCAGCGCGGACAGTCAAAGTCAGCCCCAGCATTTT.

This chain links TRBV7-8 with TRBJ2-7, with D hard to call. CDR1 is SGHVS, CDR2 FQNEAQ, per germline. The CDR3 sequence is 14 residues long. Trimming removed 7 bases at V and 1 base at J, with 14 bases between. The CDR3, as DNA: TGTGCCAGCACCCCAGGTTTAGAGTCCTACGAGCAGTACTTC. This sequence encodes CASTPGLESYEQYF.

This clone came up once. The V gene is TRBV6-1, the J gene TRBJ2-1, with 10 bases aligning to TRBD1. The V gene's germline CDR1 is MNHNS and CDR2 SASEGT. The junction had 4 bases not matched to a gene; V was cut back by 6 bases and J by 5 bases. The CDR3 spans 14 residues. The CDR3 DNA reads TGTGCCAGCAGAGGTGACAGGGGGCACAATGAGCAGTTCTTC. Its translation is CASRGDRGHNEQFF.

The V call is TRBV14, the J call TRBJ2-5; 10 positions match TRBD2. Trimming cost V 4 bases and J 3 bases; bases outside gene matches: 8. The length of the CDR3 is 16 residues. CDR1 SGHDN and CDR2 FVKESK come from the germline V gene. The CDR3 loop reads CASSPLSGGAEETQYF. CDR3 nucleotide sequence: TGTGCCAGCAGCCCCCTGAGCGGGGGGGCCGAAGAGACCCAGTACTTC.

This clone showed up just once. V is TRBV4-1 and J is TRBJ1-5; TRBD1 matches at 7 bases. V gave up 0 bases and J gave up 7 bases; unmatched junction bases: 12. Germline V lookup: CDR1 MGHRA, CDR2 YSYEKL. The CDR3 sequence is 17 residues long. Written as DNA, the CDR3 is TGCGCCAGCAGCCAAGAGAGTCAGGGGACAGTCCAGCAGCCCCAGCATTTT. It is translated as CASSQESQGTVQQPQHF.

The chain employs TRBV11-2 and TRBJ2-3; TRBD1 agrees at 7 bases. This CDR3 is built from 17 residues. The ends lost 5 bases at V and 1 base at J; junction bases unmatched: 12. CDR1 and CDR2 from the germline V gene are SGHAT and FQNNGV. CDR3 nucleotides: TGTGCCAGCAGCCTATCCCCCGGGACAGCGGGCACAGATACGCAGTATTTT. This encodes CASSLSPGTAGTDTQYF.

The rearrangement joins TRBV10-1 to TRBJ2-5; D is unresolved. Per the germline V gene, CDR1 is WNHNN and CDR2 is SYGVQD (reference sequence). V was shortened by 2 bases and J by 1 base, with 11 bases between the two germline ends. The CDR3 has 15 amino acids. The DNA for the CDR3 is TGCGCCAGCAGTGAGGGGCCGACGTCCCAAGAGACCCAGTACTTC. It specifies CASSEGPTSQETQYF.

The chain combines TRBV5-1 with TRBJ2-5; 8 nucleotides agree with TRBD2. Trimming cost V 0 bases and J 5 bases; bases outside gene matches: 3. CDR3 length: 14 residues. CDR1 and CDR2 from the germline V gene are SGHRS and YFSETQ. The CDR3 DNA reads as TGCGCCAGCAGCTTGGGGACTAGCAGGGAGACCCAGTACTTC. Protein sequence: CASSLGTSRETQYF.

The gene calls are TRBV9 and TRBJ2-1, with TRBD2 as a possible D gene (5 bases). Trimming cost V 4 bases and J 10 bases, with 24 bases left between them. The CDR3 has 16 residues. From germline, CDR1 is SGDLS and CDR2 YYNGEE. CDR3 in amino acids: CASSPRTDFGRREQFF. The CDR3 nucleotides read TGTGCCAGCAGCCCTCGTACGGACTTCGGGCGCCGGGAGCAGTTCTTC. The full variable domain, its missing parts supplied by reference TRBV9 and TRBJ2-1, is DSGVTQTPKHLITATGQRVTLRCSPRSGDLSVYWYQQSLDQGLQFLIQYYNGEERAKGNILERFSAQQFPDLHSELNLSSLELGDSALYFCASSPRTDFGRREQFFGPGTRLTVL.

The rearrangement uses TRBV6-5 and TRBJ2-3; D is unresolved. V was clipped by 0 bases and J by 2 bases, with 6 bases between them. The CDR3 loop spans 14 amino acids. The germline CDR1 and CDR2 sequences are MNHEY and SVGAGI. The CDR3 here is CASSYSQPTDTQYF. The CDR3 nucleotides read TGTGCCAGCAGTTACTCGCAGCCCACAGATACGCAGTATTTT.

V is TRBV6-5 and J is TRBJ1-2; 9 bases line up with TRBD1. The V gene's germline CDR1 is MNHEY and CDR2 SVGAGI. The trim removed 2 bases at V and 8 bases at J, leaving 6 bases unmatched. This CDR3 contains 14 residues. This CDR3 is CASSYADRGGGYTF. The CDR3 nucleotides are TGTGCCAGCAGTTACGCGGACAGGGGAGGCGGCTACACCTTC.

J is TRBJ1-3 and V is TRBV7-9; D remains unclear. With 1 base removed from V and 1 base from J, the gap between germline ends came to 14 bases. Germline V lookup: CDR1 SEHNR, CDR2 FQNEAQ (reference sequence). The CDR3 has 17 amino acids. CDR3 residues: CASSLGWGRTSGNTIYF. In nucleotides, the CDR3 is TGTGCCAGCAGCTTAGGATGGGGAAGGACGTCTGGAAACACCATATATTTT. Supplemented by reference TRBV7-9 and TRBJ1-3, the full variable domain reads DTGVSQNPRHKITKRGQNVTFRCDPISEHNRLYWYRQTLGQGPEFLTYFQNEAQLEKSRLLSDRFSAERPKGSFSTLEIQRTEQGDSAMYLCASSLGWGRTSGNTIYFGEGSWLTVV.

The gene calls are TRBV28 and TRBJ1-4; D remains unclear. CDR3 length: 12 residues. V lost 5 bases, J lost 13 bases, and 14 bases lay in between. CDR1 is MDHEN, CDR2 SYDVKM, per germline. The CDR3 nucleotides read TGTGCCAGCAGTCCCGGGCCGCGGATACTGTTTTTT. Translation gives CASSPGPRILFF.

The V call is TRBV19, the J call TRBJ2-5; D possibly matches TRBD1 or TRBD2 (6 bases each). This CDR3 contains 14 residues. Deletions cut 4 bases from V and 4 bases from J, with 13 bases between. The germline V gene encodes CDR1 LNHDA and CDR2 SQIVND (reference sequence). The CDR3 loop reads CASSTPSGAETQYF. The CDR3 nucleotides are TGTGCCAGTAGTACCCCGTCGGGGGCAGAGACCCAGTACTTC.

The CDR3 DNA follows: TGTGCCAGCAGCGTAGCTAGCGGGATCTACGAGCAGTACTTC. Amino acids: CASSVASGIYEQYF. V is TRBV7-3 and J is TRBJ2-7, with TRBD2 matching over 9 bases. After removal of 5 bases from V and 3 bases from J, the junction contained 5 bases not matched to a gene. This CDR3 region has 14 residues. Germline assignment: CDR1 SGHTA and CDR2 FQGTGA.